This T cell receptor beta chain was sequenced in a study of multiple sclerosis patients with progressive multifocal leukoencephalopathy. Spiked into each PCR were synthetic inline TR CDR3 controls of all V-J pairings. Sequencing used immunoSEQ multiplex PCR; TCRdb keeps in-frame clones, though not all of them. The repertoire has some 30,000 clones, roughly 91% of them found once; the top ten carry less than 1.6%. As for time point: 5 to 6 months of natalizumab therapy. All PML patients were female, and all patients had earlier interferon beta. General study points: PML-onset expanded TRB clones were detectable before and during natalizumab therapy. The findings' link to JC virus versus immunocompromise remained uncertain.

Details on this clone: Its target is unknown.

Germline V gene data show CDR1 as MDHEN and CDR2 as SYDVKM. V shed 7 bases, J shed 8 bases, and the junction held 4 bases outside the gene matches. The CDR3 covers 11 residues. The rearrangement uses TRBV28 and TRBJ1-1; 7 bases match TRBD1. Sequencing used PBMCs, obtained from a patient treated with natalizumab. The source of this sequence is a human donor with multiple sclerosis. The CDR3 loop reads CASNIRGEAFF. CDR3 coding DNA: TGTGCCAGCAATATCAGGGGGGAAGCTTTCTTT.